Below are 7 T cell receptor beta chains sequenced from a single sample in a study of CD8 T cells in Susac syndrome. With random hexamers, 0.5 to 1 ug RNA was reverse transcribed. TCRdb reanalysed the immunoSEQ multiplex PCR reads using MiXCR and keeps one entry per CDR3 protein. Of about 130,000 distinct CDR3 sequences listed, 85% to 95% were seen once; the top ten hold 0.18%. Specimen: CD8+ T cells from PBMCs. The receptors originated from a human donor with Susac syndrome.

The chain uses TRBV20-1 and TRBJ1-2; TRBD1 aligns across 7 bases. The CDR3 totals 14 residues. The J segment lost 6 bases and the V segment lost 0 bases, leaving 7 bases of the junction unmatched. Germline V gene sequence: CDR1 DFQATT, CDR2 SNEGSKA (reference sequence). CDR3 residues: CSARDPSQGNGYTF. CDR3 DNA: TGCAGTGCTAGAGACCCGTCACAGGGGAATGGCTACACCTTC.

This clonotype came up once. J is TRBJ2-1 and V is TRBV29-1; no reliable D call. The germline V gene encodes CDR1 SQVTM and CDR2 ANQGSEA. The CDR3 sequence is 14 residues long. The ends were cut back, 6 bases at V and 10 bases at J, with 22 bases in the middle. The CDR3 spells CSVPLSLVADEQFF. DNA for the CDR3: TGCAGCGTCCCGCTATCCCTAGTAGCAGACGAGCAGTTCTTC.

The chain joins TRBV12-3 or TRBV12-4 to TRBJ2-1, with a tentative D call TRBD1 (6 bases). The CDR3 spans 13 residues. V gave up 6 bases and J gave up 13 bases, with 19 bases separating them. CDR3 amino acids: CASSQSLDSRQFF. The CDR3, as DNA: TGTGCCAGCAGCCAGTCTTTGGACAGTCGCCAGTTCTTC.

The chain joins TRBV15 to TRBJ2-4; 7 bases are a match to TRBD2. V dropped 4 bases and J dropped 9; count of bases not matched to a gene: 12. The CDR3 extends over 15 amino acids. Germline V gene data show CDR1 as LNHNV and CDR2 as YYDKDF (reference sequence). The CDR3 region is CATSKNRGSEVIQYF. The CDR3 DNA reads as TGTGCCACCAGCAAAAACCGCGGGAGTGAGGTCATTCAGTACTTC.

The chain carries TRBV21-1 and TRBJ2-6; the D segment call TRBD1 is taken from the table without a DNA check. TRBV21-1 corresponds to a pseudogene. This CDR3 has 21 residues. CDR3: CASSKKRPQDYISSGANVLTF. The CDR3 nucleotides are TGTGCCAGCAGCAAAAAAAGGCCACAGGATTATATCTCATCTGGGGCCAACGTCCTGACTTTC.

The rearrangement uses TRBV12-3 or TRBV12-4 and TRBJ2-7; 7 bases align to TRBD1. The CDR3 has 15 amino acids. The ends lost 3 bases at V and 5 bases at J; junction bases unmatched: 10. CDR3 protein: CASSFVVGTVNEQYF. CDR3 bases: TGTGCCAGCAGTTTCGTTGTAGGGACAGTTAACGAGCAGTACTTC.

The chain recombines TRBV29-1 with TRBJ2-7, with D perhaps TRBD1 or TRBD2 (6 bases each). This CDR3 is 13 amino acids long. Trimming pared 3 bases from V and 3 bases from J, leaving 12 bases between. Germline V gene lookup returns CDR1 SQVTM and CDR2 ANQGSEA. CDR3 coding DNA: TGCAGCGTTGAGGGGGGCAGGGGCTACGAGCAGTACTTC. This translates into CSVEGGRGYEQYF.